This TCR beta chain was sequenced for a study of cytomegalovirus exposure and HLA in healthy donors. Study-wide results and limits: TCR beta sequences numbering 16,951 were associated with HLA alleles at 0.05 false discovery rate in a later analysis. The investigators catalogued 150 to 200 TCR beta chains as cytomegalovirus-associated. The HLA-A and HLA-B alleles of most subjects were reportedly predicted accurately from TCR beta sequences.

Trimming pared 2 bases from V and 5 bases from J, leaving 7 bases between. The CDR3 is 12 residues long. The germline V gene has CDR1 SGHDT and CDR2 YYEEEE. The PCR ran on 60 Vbeta and 13 Jbeta primers. Libraries were prepared by immunoSEQ multiplex PCR; TCRdb keeps only in-frame clonotypes and omits some of them. Among roughly 120,000 clones, about 79% were seen once, and the ten largest hold just under 2%. About this clone itself: Its antigen is unknown.

J is TRBJ1-1 and V is TRBV5-6; D is uncertain. The sample was PBMCs. This receptor was identified in a middle-aged man in good health and CMV-seronegative. This CDR3 is CASSFPRTEAFF. CDR3 DNA sequence: TGTGCCAGCAGCTTCCCGCGGACTGAAGCTTTCTTT.